This note documents a single T cell receptor (beta chain) sequence. Its matching antigen is unknown. This record comes from a study of OX40 agonist ivuxolimab in advanced cancers. Broader study findings: No antigen was identified for the clonally expanded peripheral T cells.

Assay used: immunoSEQ multiplex PCR; TCRdb lists only in-frame clones, some missing. The profile shows 65,000 or so clones, 82% of them singletons. This CDR3 spans 16 amino acids. Sequencing used CD4+ or CD8+ T cells sorted from blood, obtained in a trial of the OX40 agonist ivuxolimab. The receptor's source is an adult with an advanced solid tumor such as melanoma, head and neck, liver or kidney cancer. The chain has TRBV1 and TRBJ2-3; the table's D gene call, TRBD2, was not cross checked with the DNA. TRBV1 is a recognized pseudogene. CDR3 coding DNA: TGCACCAGCAGCCAAACAAGGCGGGGGGGCACAGATACGCAGTATTTT. Its protein is CTSSQTRRGGTDTQYF.